A selection of T cell receptor beta chains follows, all from one sample in a study of T cells expressing NK-cell markers. TCRdb re-called the 5' RACE reads, yielding one record per CDR3 amino acid sequence without DNA. The sample table sets out under 600,000 distinct CDR3 sequences. The sample taken for sequencing was blood T cells: a sorted CD56 or NKG2C T cell subset, CD4+ or CD8+ T cells, or bulk PBMC T cells (not recorded which). All receptors derive from a woman aged 50 to 65 in good health. Each CDR3 is given with its conserved first and last residue. Each record gives: J gene, V gene, CDR3 protein.

TRBJ2-5 TRBV28 CASVTVSGETQYF
TRBJ2-7 TRBV5-1 CASSLGQRSSYEQYF
TRBJ2-4 TRBV4-1 CASSQNPLSGRAAKNIQYF
TRBJ2-3 TRBV25-1 CASSEGDPSDTQYF
TRBJ2-7 TRBV5-5 CASSLRRELGYEQYF
TRBJ1-2 TRBV12-3/TRBV12-4 CASSNRDRGLSWYGYTF
TRBJ1-1 TRBV6-5 CASSYVPDRGEAFF
TRBJ1-2 TRBV29-1 CSVLLDRGFNTF
TRBJ2-1 TRBV5-8 CASRIPGLTYNEQFF
TRBJ2-1 TRBV25-1 CASSDSGQGNNEQFF
TRBJ2-7 TRBV5-1 CASSLSQKPPEYF
TRBJ2-7 TRBV12-3/TRBV12-4 CASSLWQTYEQYF
TRBJ2-3 TRBV20-1 CSARALTSGIGAQYF
TRBJ2-5 TRBV5-1 CASSLVQAYSETQYF
TRBJ1-1 TRBV11-2 CASSPRQGWTEAFF
TRBJ2-1 TRBV6-2/TRBV6-3 CASSSSGGIYNEQFF
TRBJ2-7 TRBV25-1 CASRRQEPSYEQYF
TRBJ2-1 TRBV24-1 CATSDGAGRPREQFF
TRBJ2-1 TRBV7-2 CASRYGDEQFF
TRBJ2-5 TRBV12-3/TRBV12-4 CASSLLDQRGETQYF
TRBJ2-1 TRBV20-1 CSISGFSYNEQFF
TRBJ2-2 TRBV5-1 CASEQTNTGELFF
TRBJ2-1 TRBV5-6 CASSSDRDQRYNEQFF
TRBJ1-2 TRBV7-9 CASSPSTVNYGYTF
TRBJ1-2 TRBV25-1 CASSGLGTVYGYTF
TRBJ2-7 TRBV6-5 CASNTQRNSYEQYF
TRBJ2-3 TRBV11-2 CASSLDPTRIDTQYF
TRBJ2-7 TRBV6-5 CASSSPGSRGEQYF
TRBJ1-1 TRBV5-1 CASSLGGWMNTEAFF
TRBJ1-1 TRBV19 CASSISRAEAFF
TRBJ2-2 TRBV12-3/TRBV12-4 CASSLVIESGELFF
TRBJ1-3 TRBV12-3/TRBV12-4 CASSQLGNTIYF
TRBJ1-2 TRBV5-1 CASSLAYPGPYGYTF
TRBJ2-4 TRBV20-1 CSASLKVGDIQYF
TRBJ2-2 TRBV7-3 CASSPQTGLAWVPGELFF
TRBJ2-3 TRBV18 CASSPTQGKSDTQYF
TRBJ2-7 TRBV12-5 CASGLALREQYF
TRBJ2-3 TRBV7-6 CASSLAGTQRTDTQYF
TRBJ2-2 TRBV10-3 CAISEAGATTGELFF
TRBJ2-6 TRBV20-1 CSARDRLSRSGANVLTF
TRBJ1-1 TRBV6-5 CASSYWGEAFF
TRBJ1-3 TRBV9 CASSPSGYGNTIYF
TRBJ2-2 TRBV6-5 CASWTANTGELFF
TRBJ2-3 TRBV11-3 CASSLFVSTDTQYF
TRBJ1-3 TRBV5-6 CASSAKGGGGNTIYF
TRBJ2-7 TRBV27 CASSFEVPYEQYF
TRBJ2-1 TRBV29-1 CSVRDRSSYNEQFF
TRBJ2-1 TRBV3-1 CASSLRPDIYNEQFF
TRBJ1-5 TRBV12-3/TRBV12-4 CASGSAVINQPQHF
TRBJ2-1 TRBV5-1 CASSPAGGQGARNEQFF
TRBJ2-7 TRBV3-1 CASGGIGQGTYEQYF
TRBJ1-1 TRBV3-1 CASSQGTGRRTEAFF
TRBJ1-5 TRBV10-3 CAISESGWDSNQPQHF
TRBJ2-3 TRBV9 CASSDGHSTDTQYF
TRBJ2-3 TRBV20-1 CSASLLAGNTQYF
TRBJ2-1 TRBV20-1 CSARTGAVWQFF
TRBJ2-3 TRBV6-5 CASRRITFPDTQYF
TRBJ2-1 TRBV18 CASSPTGTGNSEQFF
TRBJ2-3 TRBV20-1 CSAEGLAGGYTDTQYF